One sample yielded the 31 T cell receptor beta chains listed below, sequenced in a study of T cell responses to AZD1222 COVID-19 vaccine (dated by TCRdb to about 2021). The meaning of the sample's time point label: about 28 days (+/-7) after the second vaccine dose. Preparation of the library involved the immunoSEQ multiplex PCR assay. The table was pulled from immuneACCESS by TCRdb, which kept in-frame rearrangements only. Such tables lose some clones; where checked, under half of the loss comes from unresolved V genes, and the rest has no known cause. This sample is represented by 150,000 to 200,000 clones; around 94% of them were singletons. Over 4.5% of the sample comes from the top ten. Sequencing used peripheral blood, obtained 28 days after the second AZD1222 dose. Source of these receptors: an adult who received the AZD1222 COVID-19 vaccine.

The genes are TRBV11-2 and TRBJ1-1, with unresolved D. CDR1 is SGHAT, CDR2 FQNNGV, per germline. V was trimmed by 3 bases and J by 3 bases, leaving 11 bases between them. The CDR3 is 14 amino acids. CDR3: CASSFAPVDTEAFF. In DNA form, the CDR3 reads TGTGCCAGCAGCTTTGCCCCCGTAGACACTGAAGCTTTCTTT.

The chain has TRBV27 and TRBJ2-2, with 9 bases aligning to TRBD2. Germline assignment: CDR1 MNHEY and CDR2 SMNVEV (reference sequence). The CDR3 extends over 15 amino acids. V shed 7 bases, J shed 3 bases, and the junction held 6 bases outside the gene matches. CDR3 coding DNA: TGTGCCAGCAAGCAAGAGCGGGAGGACACCGGGGAGCTGTTTTTT. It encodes CASKQEREDTGELFF.

The CDR3 region is CASSPGTNTEAFF. CDR3 DNA: TGTGCCAGCTCACCCGGCACGAACACTGAAGCTTTCTTT. The genes are TRBV18 and TRBJ1-1; no reliable D call. There are 13 residues in the CDR3. Trimming pared 3 bases from V and 1 base from J, leaving 6 bases between. CDR1 and CDR2 from the germline V gene are KGHSH and LQKENI.

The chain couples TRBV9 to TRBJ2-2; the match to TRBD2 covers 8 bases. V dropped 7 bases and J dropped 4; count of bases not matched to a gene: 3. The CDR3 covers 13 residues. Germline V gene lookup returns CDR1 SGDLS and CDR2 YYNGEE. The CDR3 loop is CASGLAPTGELFF. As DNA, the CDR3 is TGTGCCAGCGGACTAGCTCCCACCGGGGAGCTGTTTTTT.

CDR3 nucleotide sequence: TGTGCCAGCAGCCTCCGGACTAGCGGGACAGATACGCAGTATTTT. Its protein product is CASSLRTSGTDTQYF. The rearrangement uses TRBV11-3 and TRBJ2-3; 11 bases are shared with TRBD2. Germline lookup yields CDR1 SGHNT and CDR2 YENEEA. The CDR3 loop spans 15 amino acids. The J segment lost 3 bases and the V segment lost 5 bases, leaving 4 bases of the junction unmatched.

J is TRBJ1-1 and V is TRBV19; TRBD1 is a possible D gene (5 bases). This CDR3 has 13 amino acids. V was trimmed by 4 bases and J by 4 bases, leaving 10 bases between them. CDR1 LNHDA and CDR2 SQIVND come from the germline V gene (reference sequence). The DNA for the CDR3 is TGTGCCAGTAGTAACCGACAGATCACTGAAGCTTTCTTT. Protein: CASSNRQITEAFF.

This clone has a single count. Written as DNA, the CDR3 is TGCGCCAGCAGCCCAGAACCTCGGGATGCTGGGCAGTTCTTC. It encodes CASSPEPRDAGQFF. J is TRBJ2-1 and V is TRBV5-1; D is perhaps TRBD2 (5 bases). Trimming removed 4 bases from V and 12 bases from J, with 20 bases in between. The CDR3 contains 14 residues. In germline, CDR1 is SGHRS, CDR2 YFSETQ.

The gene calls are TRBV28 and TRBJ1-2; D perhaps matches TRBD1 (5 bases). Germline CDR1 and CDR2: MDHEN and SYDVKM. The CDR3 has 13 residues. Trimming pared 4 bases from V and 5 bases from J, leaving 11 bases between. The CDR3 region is CASSSRTFYGYTF. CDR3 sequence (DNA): TGTGCCAGCAGTTCCAGGACATTTTATGGCTACACCTTC.

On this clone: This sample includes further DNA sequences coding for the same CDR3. The CDR3 nucleotides read TGTGCCAGCAGCTTACTAGCGGGAGGCTCCTACAATGAGCAGTTCTTC. This encodes CASSLLAGGSYNEQFF. This chain uses TRBV11-2 with TRBJ2-1; 11 bases line up with TRBD2. The CDR3 is 16 amino acids. The germline CDR1 and CDR2 sequences are SGHAT and FQNNGV. The V segment lost 2 bases and the J segment 0 bases; nucleotides outside the gene matches: 0.

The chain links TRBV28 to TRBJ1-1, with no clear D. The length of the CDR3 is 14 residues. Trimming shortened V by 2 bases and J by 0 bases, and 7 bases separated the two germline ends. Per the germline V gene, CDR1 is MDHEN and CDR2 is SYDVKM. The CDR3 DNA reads TGTGCCAGCAGTTTACCAAGCGTGAACACTGAAGCTTTCTTT. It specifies CASSLPSVNTEAFF.

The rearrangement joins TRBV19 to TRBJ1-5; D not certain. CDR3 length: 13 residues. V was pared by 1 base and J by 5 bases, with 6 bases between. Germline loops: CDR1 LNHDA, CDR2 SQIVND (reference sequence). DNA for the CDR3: TGTGCCAGTAGTATAGCCTCGGATCAGCCCCAGCATTTT. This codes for CASSIASDQPQHF. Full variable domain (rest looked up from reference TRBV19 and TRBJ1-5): DGGITQSPKYLFRKEGQNVTLSCEQNLNHDAMYWYRQDPGQGLRLIYYSQIVNDFQKGDIAEGYSVSREKKESFPLTVTSAQKNPTAFYLCASSIASDQPQHFGDGTRLSIL.

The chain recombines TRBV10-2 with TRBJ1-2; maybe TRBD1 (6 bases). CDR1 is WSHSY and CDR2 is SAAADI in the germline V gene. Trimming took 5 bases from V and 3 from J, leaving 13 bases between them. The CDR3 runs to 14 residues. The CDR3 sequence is CASSSDRLYYGYTF. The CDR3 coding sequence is TGCGCCAGCAGTTCAGACAGGTTATACTATGGCTACACCTTC.

CDR3 amino acids: CSVEEGQGNEQYF. The CDR3 DNA reads as TGCAGCGTTGAAGAGGGACAGGGGAACGAGCAGTACTTC. The chain links TRBV29-1 to TRBJ2-7; 10 bases match TRBD1. CDR1 and CDR2 (germline): SQVTM, ANQGSEA. This CDR3 is 13 amino acids long. The V segment lost 0 bases and the J segment 5 bases; nucleotides outside the gene matches: 1.

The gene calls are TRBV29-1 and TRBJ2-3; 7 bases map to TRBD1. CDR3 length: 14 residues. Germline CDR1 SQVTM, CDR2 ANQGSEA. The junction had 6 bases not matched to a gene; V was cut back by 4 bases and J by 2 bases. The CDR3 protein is CSVVSGQITDTQYF. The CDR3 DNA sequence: TGCAGCGTTGTATCGGGACAGATCACAGATACGCAGTATTTT.

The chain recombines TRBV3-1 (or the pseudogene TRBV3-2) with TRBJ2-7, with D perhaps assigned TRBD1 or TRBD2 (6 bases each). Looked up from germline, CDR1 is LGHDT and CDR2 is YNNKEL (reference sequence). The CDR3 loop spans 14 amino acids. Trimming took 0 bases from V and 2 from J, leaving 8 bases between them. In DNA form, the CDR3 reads TGTGCCAGCAGCCAAGATCGGGGGCCCTACGAGCAGTACTTC. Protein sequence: CASSQDRGPYEQYF.

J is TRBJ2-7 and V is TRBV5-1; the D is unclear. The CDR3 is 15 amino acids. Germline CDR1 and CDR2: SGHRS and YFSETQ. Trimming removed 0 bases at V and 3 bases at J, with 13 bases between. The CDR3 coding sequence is TGCGCCAGCAGCTTGGGGTTAGCTCTGGGCTACGAGCAGTACTTC. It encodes CASSLGLALGYEQYF. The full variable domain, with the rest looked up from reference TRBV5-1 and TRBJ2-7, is KAGVTQTPRYLIKTRGQQVTLSCSPISGHRSVSWYQQTPGQGLQFLFEYFSETQRNKGNFPGRFSGRQFSNSRSEMNVSTLELGDSALYLCASSLGLALGYEQYFGPGTRLTVT.

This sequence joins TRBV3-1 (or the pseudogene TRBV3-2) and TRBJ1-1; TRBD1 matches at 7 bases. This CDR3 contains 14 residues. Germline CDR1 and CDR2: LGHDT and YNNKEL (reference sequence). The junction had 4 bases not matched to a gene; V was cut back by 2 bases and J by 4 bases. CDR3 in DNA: TGTGCCAGCAGCCAAAACAGGGGAGCCACTGAAGCTTTCTTT. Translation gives CASSQNRGATEAFF.

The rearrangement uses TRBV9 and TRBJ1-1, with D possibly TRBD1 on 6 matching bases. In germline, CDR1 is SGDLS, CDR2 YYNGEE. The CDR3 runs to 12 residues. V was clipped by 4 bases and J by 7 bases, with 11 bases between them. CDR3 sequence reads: CASSTDSLEAFF. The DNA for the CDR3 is TGTGCCAGCAGCACGGACAGCCTTGAAGCTTTCTTT.

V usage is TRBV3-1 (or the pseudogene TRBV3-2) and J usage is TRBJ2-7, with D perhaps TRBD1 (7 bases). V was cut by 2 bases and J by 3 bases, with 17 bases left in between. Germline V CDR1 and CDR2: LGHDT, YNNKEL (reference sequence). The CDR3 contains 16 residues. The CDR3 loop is CASSQQGGSSYYEQYF. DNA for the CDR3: TGTGCCAGCAGCCAACAGGGGGGTAGCAGCTACTACGAGCAGTACTTC.

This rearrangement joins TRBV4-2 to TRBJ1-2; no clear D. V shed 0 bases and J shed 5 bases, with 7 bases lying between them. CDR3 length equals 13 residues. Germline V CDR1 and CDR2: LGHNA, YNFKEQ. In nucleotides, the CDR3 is TGTGCCAGCAGCCAAGAGGTGGAGTATGGCTACACCTTC. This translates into CASSQEVEYGYTF.

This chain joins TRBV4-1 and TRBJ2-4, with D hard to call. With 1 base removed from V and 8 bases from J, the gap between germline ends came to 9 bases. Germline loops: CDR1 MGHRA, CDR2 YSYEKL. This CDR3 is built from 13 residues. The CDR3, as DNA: TGCGCCAGCAGCCAAGTCCCCGAGGACATTCAGTACTTC. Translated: CASSQVPEDIQYF.

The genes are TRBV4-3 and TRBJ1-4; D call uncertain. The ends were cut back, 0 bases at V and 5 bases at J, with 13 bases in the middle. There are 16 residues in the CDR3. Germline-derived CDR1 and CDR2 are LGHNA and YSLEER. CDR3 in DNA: TGCGCCAGCAGCCAAGATTCCTGGCGATTAAATGAAAAACTGTTTTTT. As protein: CASSQDSWRLNEKLFF.

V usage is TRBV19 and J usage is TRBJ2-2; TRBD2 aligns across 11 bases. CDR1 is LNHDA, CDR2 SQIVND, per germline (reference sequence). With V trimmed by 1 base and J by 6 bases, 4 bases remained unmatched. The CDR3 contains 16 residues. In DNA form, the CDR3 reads TGTGCCAGTAGTATAGCACTAGCGGGAGTGTCCGGGGAGCTGTTTTTT. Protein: CASSIALAGVSGELFF.

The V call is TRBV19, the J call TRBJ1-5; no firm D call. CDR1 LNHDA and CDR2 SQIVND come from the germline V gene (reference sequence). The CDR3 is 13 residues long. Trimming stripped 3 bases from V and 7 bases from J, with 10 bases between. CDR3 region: CASSIQVGQPQHF. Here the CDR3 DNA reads TGTGCCAGTAGTATCCAGGTCGGCCAGCCCCAGCATTTT.

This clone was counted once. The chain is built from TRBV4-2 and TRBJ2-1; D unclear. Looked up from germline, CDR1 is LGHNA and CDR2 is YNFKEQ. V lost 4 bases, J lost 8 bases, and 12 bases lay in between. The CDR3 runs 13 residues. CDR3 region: CASSPPDTYEQFF. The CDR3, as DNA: TGTGCCAGCAGCCCCCCCGACACGTATGAGCAGTTCTTC.

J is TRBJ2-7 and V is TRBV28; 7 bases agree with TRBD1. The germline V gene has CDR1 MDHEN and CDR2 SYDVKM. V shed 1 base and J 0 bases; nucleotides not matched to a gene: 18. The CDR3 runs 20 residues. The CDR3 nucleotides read TGTGCCAGCAGTTTATTGTGGGACAGATTCCTTGCTGATAGCTCCTACGAGCAGTACTTC. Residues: CASSLLWDRFLADSSYEQYF.

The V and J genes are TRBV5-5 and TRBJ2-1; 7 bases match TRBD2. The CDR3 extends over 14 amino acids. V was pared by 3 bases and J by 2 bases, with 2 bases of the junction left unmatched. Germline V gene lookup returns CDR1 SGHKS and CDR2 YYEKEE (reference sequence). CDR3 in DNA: TGTGCCAGCAGCTGGGGAGGGACCTACAATGAGCAGTTCTTC. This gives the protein CASSWGGTYNEQFF. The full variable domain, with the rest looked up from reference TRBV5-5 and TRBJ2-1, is DAGVTQSPTHLIKTRGQQVTLRCSPISGHKSVSWYQQVLGQGPQFIFQYYEKEERGRGNFPDRFSARQFPNYSSELNVNALLLGDSALYLCASSWGGTYNEQFFGPGTRLTVL.

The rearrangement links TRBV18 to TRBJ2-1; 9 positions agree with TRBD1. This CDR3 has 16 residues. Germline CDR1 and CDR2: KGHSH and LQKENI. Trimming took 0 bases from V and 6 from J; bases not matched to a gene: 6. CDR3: CASSPPLGQGSNEQFF. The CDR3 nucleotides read TGTGCCAGCTCACCACCCCTGGGACAGGGTTCCAATGAGCAGTTCTTC.

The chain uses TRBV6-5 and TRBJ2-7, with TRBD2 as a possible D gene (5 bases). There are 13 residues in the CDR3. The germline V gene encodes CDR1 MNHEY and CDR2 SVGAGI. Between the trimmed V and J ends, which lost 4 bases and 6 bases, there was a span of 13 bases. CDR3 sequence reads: CASSSKGVGEQYF. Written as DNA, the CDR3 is TGTGCCAGCAGTTCGAAGGGAGTCGGCGAGCAGTACTTC.

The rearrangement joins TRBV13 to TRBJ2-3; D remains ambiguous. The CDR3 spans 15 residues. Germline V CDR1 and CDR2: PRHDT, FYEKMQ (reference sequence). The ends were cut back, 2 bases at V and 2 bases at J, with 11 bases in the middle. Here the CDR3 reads CASSLNREATDTQYF. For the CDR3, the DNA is TGTGCCAGCAGCTTAAACAGAGAGGCCACAGATACGCAGTATTTT.

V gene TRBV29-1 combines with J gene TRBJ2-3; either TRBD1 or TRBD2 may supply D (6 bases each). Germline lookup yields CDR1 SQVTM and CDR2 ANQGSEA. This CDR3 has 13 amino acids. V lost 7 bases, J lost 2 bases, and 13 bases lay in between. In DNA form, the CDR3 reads TGCAGCGCCTTAGGGGGGCACACAGATACGCAGTATTTT. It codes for CSALGGHTDTQYF.